This T cell receptor (beta chain) stems from a study of CD8+ T cells in alopecia areata. Points from the study as a whole: Against the mouse data, patients shared TCRs less clearly, possibly for HLA reasons. Expanded CD8+ clones among the top 100, and scalp clonality, were significantly decreased by tofacitinib.

Reverse transcribed after extraction, RNA yielded cDNA as the sequencing template. Sequencing was performed with immunoSEQ multiplex PCR; in TCRdb, only in-frame clones are kept and a portion is missing. The data contain over 100,000 clones, about 60% of them singletons. In the case of this clone: Its cognate antigen is unknown.

The CDR3 is 15 amino acids. Trimming left V 2 bases short and J 0 bases short, with 10 bases between. The treatment was: oral pan-JAK inhibitor, 5-10 mg twice daily. From alopecia areata patients, lesional scalp punch biopsies and peripheral blood were collected. Sorted populations comprised CD4+ and CD8+ T cells obtained from PBMCs. The material was CD8+ T cells sorted from blood, obtained at week 24, from a patient treated with tofacitinib. This chain links TRBV23-1 with TRBJ1-1, with D unclear. TRBV23-1 is designated an ORF whose function remains uncertain. The source of this sequence is a human donor with alopecia areata. The CDR3 nucleotides read TGCGCCAGCAGTCAAGGTTGGGCGGTGAACACTGAAGCTTTCTTT. Protein: CASSQGWAVNTEAFF.